This T cell receptor beta chain was sequenced for a study of long-term antiretroviral therapy in people with HIV. Study background: Collection dates of the earliest samples fall about a decade before the 2015 immediate-ART recommendation. Study conclusions and caveats: Even long-term ART left TRB diversity below transplant donor controls, despite gains.

Held in samples before DNA extraction were about 0.9-11 million cryopreserved PBMC. Comment on this clone: The antigen is unknown.

Trimming cost V 0 bases and J 9 bases, with 6 bases left between them. CDR1 GTSNPN and CDR2 SVGIG come from the germline V gene (reference sequence). The CDR3 covers 11 residues. The assay, immunoSEQ v3.0, was run at survey level. The method was immunoSEQ multiplex PCR; TCRdb's version includes in-frame clones alone and lacks a portion of them. The table records just over 15,000 clones, just under 85% of them present only once. This sequence originates from a middle-aged man with HIV. The rearrangement uses TRBV30 and TRBJ2-1, with D hard to call. The sequencing here drew on unsorted PBMCs, taken just before starting antiretroviral therapy. The CDR3 DNA reads TGTGCCTGGAGTGTGAGACTTGAGCAGTTCTTC. Amino acid sequence: CAWSVRLEQFF.